Listed below are T cell receptor beta chains from one sample, sequenced in a study of vaccination effects on CD4 cells after COVID-19. Their recognized antigens are unknown. The data were produced by immunoSEQ multiplex PCR, yet TCRdb's version contains in-frame clones alone and is incomplete. The sample holds fewer than 25,000 clones; roughly 80% are singletons and the top ten take 10%. The sequencing used CD4+ T cells from PBMCs cultured with HCoV-NL63 spike peptides, collected before COVID-19 vaccination. These receptors originate from a human donor who received a COVID-19 vaccine. CDR3s include the opening cysteine and the closing phenylalanine or tryptophan. A D gene is named only where the DNA matches it firmly. Size is omitted from some rows. Given values are once, few, many or a class for expanded clones.

j_call: TRBJ1-2; d_call: .; v_call: TRBV6-1; clone_size: .; cdr3_aa: CASSEMGTYGYTF; cdr3_nt: TGTGCCAGCAGTGAAATGGGGACCTATGGCTACACCTTC
j_call: TRBJ2-5; d_call: .; v_call: TRBV6-1; clone_size: .; cdr3_aa: CASSEQLGQETQYF; cdr3_nt: TGTGCCAGCAGTGAGCAGCTAGGACAAGAGACCCAGTACTTC
j_call: TRBJ2-7; d_call: .; v_call: TRBV2; clone_size: .; cdr3_aa: CASSVEGSYEQYF; cdr3_nt: TGTGCCAGCAGTGTAGAGGGCTCCTACGAGCAGTACTTC
j_call: TRBJ1-2; d_call: .; v_call: TRBV29-1; clone_size: .; cdr3_aa: CSVLHRAQVGGYTF; cdr3_nt: TGCAGCGTTCTTCATCGCGCCCAGGTAGGCGGCTACACCTTC
j_call: TRBJ2-5; d_call: .; v_call: TRBV20-1; clone_size: .; cdr3_aa: CSASQLAEETQYF; cdr3_nt: TGCAGTGCTAGTCAACTAGCCGAAGAGACCCAGTACTTC
j_call: TRBJ2-5; d_call: TRBD1; v_call: TRBV6-1; clone_size: .; cdr3_aa: CASSVGGQGDQETQYF; cdr3_nt: TGTGCCAGCAGTGTGGGGGGACAGGGAGACCAAGAGACCCAGTACTTC
j_call: TRBJ2-3; d_call: .; v_call: TRBV2; clone_size: .; cdr3_aa: CASSELGGAQTDTQYF; cdr3_nt: TGTGCCAGCAGTGAACTGGGGGGCGCACAGACAGATACGCAGTATTTT
j_call: TRBJ2-5; d_call: TRBD2; v_call: TRBV5-1; clone_size: .; cdr3_aa: CASSSGTSGGWETQYF; cdr3_nt: TGCGCCAGCAGCTCCGGGACTAGCGGGGGGTGGGAGACCCAGTACTTC
j_call: TRBJ1-5; d_call: TRBD1; v_call: TRBV5-1; clone_size: .; cdr3_aa: CASSIRDRGQPQHF; cdr3_nt: TGCGCCAGCAGCATCCGGGACAGGGGGCAGCCCCAGCATTTT
j_call: TRBJ2-2; d_call: .; v_call: TRBV6-4; clone_size: .; cdr3_aa: CASSDRDTGELFF; cdr3_nt: TGTGCCAGCAGTGACAGGGACACCGGGGAGCTGTTTTTT
j_call: TRBJ2-7; d_call: .; v_call: TRBV6-5; clone_size: .; cdr3_aa: CASSYSQWGSEQYF; cdr3_nt: TGTGCCAGCAGTTACTCCCAGTGGGGGAGCGAGCAGTACTTC
j_call: TRBJ2-7; d_call: .; v_call: TRBV5-1; clone_size: .; cdr3_aa: CASSNHYEQYF; cdr3_nt: TGCGCCAGCAGTAATCACTACGAGCAGTACTTC
j_call: TRBJ2-1; d_call: TRBD2; v_call: TRBV9; clone_size: .; cdr3_aa: CASSVDGEGLAPTNEQFF; cdr3_nt: TGTGCCAGCAGCGTAGATGGTGAGGGACTAGCTCCTACCAATGAGCAGTTCTTC
j_call: TRBJ2-3; d_call: .; v_call: TRBV3-1/TRBV3-2; clone_size: once; cdr3_aa: CASSQRLTGFSIDTQYF; cdr3_nt: TGTGCCAGCAGCCAAAGACTTACAGGGTTCTCAATTGATACGCAGTATTTT
j_call: TRBJ1-2; d_call: .; v_call: TRBV29-1; clone_size: few; cdr3_aa: CSVGRAGYGYTF; cdr3_nt: TGCAGCGTTGGGAGGGCAGGCTATGGCTACACCTTC
j_call: TRBJ2-7; d_call: TRBD1; v_call: TRBV5-1; clone_size: .; cdr3_aa: CASSLDRTQTYEQYF; cdr3_nt: TGCGCCAGCAGCCTGGACAGGACTCAGACCTACGAGCAGTACTTC
j_call: TRBJ1-4; d_call: .; v_call: TRBV15; clone_size: .; cdr3_aa: CATSRAFTGEKLFF; cdr3_nt: TGTGCCACCAGCAGAGCATTCACAGGAGAAAAACTGTTTTTT
j_call: TRBJ2-1; d_call: TRBD2; v_call: TRBV2; clone_size: few; cdr3_aa: CASSESSGGAGEQFF; cdr3_nt: TGTGCCAGCAGTGAATCGAGCGGGGGGGCGGGTGAGCAGTTCTTC
j_call: TRBJ2-7; d_call: TRBD2; v_call: TRBV6-2/TRBV6-3; clone_size: few; cdr3_aa: CASSSGTSGRSFSYEQYF; cdr3_nt: TGTGCCAGCAGTTCCGGGACTAGCGGGAGGTCCTTCTCCTACGAGCAGTACTTC
j_call: TRBJ2-6; d_call: .; v_call: TRBV4-1; clone_size: .; cdr3_aa: CASSHPGVSGANVLTF; cdr3_nt: TGCGCCAGCAGCCACCCTGGGGTCTCTGGGGCCAACGTCCTGACTTTC
j_call: TRBJ2-2; d_call: .; v_call: TRBV12-3/TRBV12-4; clone_size: .; cdr3_aa: CASSQRSGGELFF; cdr3_nt: TGTGCCAGCAGTCAAAGGTCGGGCGGGGAGCTGTTTTTT
j_call: TRBJ1-1; d_call: TRBD1; v_call: TRBV18; clone_size: once; cdr3_aa: CASSPGTGGEAFF; cdr3_nt: TGTGCCAGCTCACCAGGGACAGGGGGCGAAGCTTTCTTT
j_call: TRBJ2-1; d_call: TRBD2; v_call: TRBV4-2; clone_size: .; cdr3_aa: CASSQERGDYNEQFF; cdr3_nt: TGTGCCAGCAGCCAAGAGCGGGGGGACTACAATGAGCAGTTCTTC
j_call: TRBJ2-2; d_call: TRBD1; v_call: TRBV10-1; clone_size: .; cdr3_aa: CASRADRELSLSGELFF; cdr3_nt: TGCGCCAGCAGAGCCGACAGGGAACTCTCTTTATCCGGGGAGCTGTTTTTT
j_call: TRBJ1-5; d_call: .; v_call: TRBV10-2; clone_size: .; cdr3_aa: CASSLDRPSGPQHF; cdr3_nt: TGCGCCAGCAGCCTCGACAGGCCCAGTGGGCCCCAGCATTTT
j_call: TRBJ2-1; d_call: .; v_call: TRBV24-1; clone_size: .; cdr3_aa: CANSVQRLNEQFF; cdr3_nt: TGTGCCAACTCCGTTCAGCGACTCAATGAGCAGTTCTTC
j_call: TRBJ1-5; d_call: .; v_call: TRBV6-5; clone_size: .; cdr3_aa: CASSYEPSNQPQHF; cdr3_nt: TGTGCCAGCAGTTACGAGCCAAGCAATCAGCCCCAGCATTTT
j_call: TRBJ2-7; d_call: .; v_call: TRBV18; clone_size: .; cdr3_aa: CASSGGRVNEQYF; cdr3_nt: TGTGCCAGCTCGGGTGGACGGGTAAACGAGCAGTACTTC
j_call: TRBJ2-5; d_call: .; v_call: TRBV5-4; clone_size: .; cdr3_aa: CASSLLAEETQYF; cdr3_nt: TGTGCCAGCAGCCTACTAGCTGAAGAGACCCAGTACTTC
j_call: TRBJ1-1; d_call: .; v_call: TRBV2; clone_size: .; cdr3_aa: CASGGGNTEAFF; cdr3_nt: TGTGCCAGCGGGGGAGGGAACACTGAAGCTTTCTTT
j_call: TRBJ1-5; d_call: .; v_call: TRBV30; clone_size: .; cdr3_aa: CAWSVSQLDQPQHF; cdr3_nt: TGTGCCTGGAGTGTATCTCAACTGGATCAGCCCCAGCATTTT
j_call: TRBJ2-7; d_call: TRBD2; v_call: TRBV3-1/TRBV3-2; clone_size: once; cdr3_aa: CASSQEGLAYEQYF; cdr3_nt: TGTGCCAGCAGCCAAGAAGGACTAGCCTACGAGCAGTACTTC
j_call: TRBJ1-6; d_call: TRBD1; v_call: TRBV19; clone_size: .; cdr3_aa: CASSLYTGVRHNSPLHF; cdr3_nt: TGTGCCAGTAGTCTCTACACAGGGGTTCGACATAATTCACCCCTCCACTTT
j_call: TRBJ2-7; d_call: TRBD1; v_call: TRBV18; clone_size: .; cdr3_aa: CASSAGTGMRTVEQYF; cdr3_nt: TGTGCCAGCTCGGCCGGGACAGGAATGCGGACGGTCGAGCAGTACTTC
j_call: TRBJ1-2; d_call: .; v_call: TRBV7-9; clone_size: .; cdr3_aa: CASSYTRDGYTF; cdr3_nt: TGTGCCAGCAGTTACACCAGGGATGGCTACACCTTC
j_call: TRBJ2-2; d_call: TRBD2; v_call: TRBV7-6; clone_size: .; cdr3_aa: CASSLEQAGGLPIGFTGELFF; cdr3_nt: TGTGCCAGCAGCTTAGAGCAAGCGGGAGGTCTCCCTATCGGGTTCACCGGGGAGCTGTTTTTT
j_call: TRBJ1-2; d_call: TRBD1; v_call: TRBV2; clone_size: .; cdr3_aa: CASSKTGDVYGYTF; cdr3_nt: TGTGCCAGCAGTAAGACAGGGGATGTCTATGGCTACACCTTC